These 20 T cell receptor beta chains came from one sample sequenced in a study of Ad26.COV2.S vaccination and SARS-CoV-2 variants. Treatment of the sample: roughly 19 received Ad26.COV2.S at low or high dose, single or two shots; 5 received placebo; per-sample allocation not given. Collection of the samples took place on day 63 after the first injection of vaccine or placebo. Sequencing was performed with immunoSEQ multiplex PCR; in TCRdb, only in-frame clones are kept and a portion is missing. The sample yields 300,000 to 500,000 clones, roughly nine tenths seen once. This material consisted of peripheral blood, taken in a trial of Ad26.COV2.S vaccine versus placebo. The origin of the receptors is a person aged 18-65 years who received the Ad26.COV2.S COVID-19 vaccine or a placebo.

Note on this clone: Distinct nucleotide sequences in the sample also encode this CDR3. The gene calls are TRBV7-9 and TRBJ2-7; D unclear. This CDR3 comprises 14 residues. V dropped 1 base and J dropped 0 bases, with 7 bases sitting between them. Germline V gene sequence: CDR1 SEHNR, CDR2 FQNEAQ (reference sequence). The CDR3 reads CASSLVGSSYEQYF. CDR3 nucleotides: TGTGCCAGCAGCTTAGTCGGTAGCTCCTACGAGCAGTACTTC.

CDR3 sequence reads: CASSKENRGGDEKLFF. The CDR3 DNA is TGTGCCAGCAGCAAAGAGAACCGGGGCGGGGATGAAAAACTGTTTTTT. The chain links TRBV7-8 to TRBJ1-4; maybe TRBD1 (5 bases). V was shortened by 5 bases and J by 6 bases, with 19 bases between the two germline ends. CDR1 is SGHVS and CDR2 is FQNEAQ in the germline V gene. The length of the CDR3 is 16 residues.

The sample holds a few counts of this clone. The V and J genes are TRBV5-1 and TRBJ1-1; 8 bases map to TRBD1. The CDR3 has 15 amino acids. Per germline, CDR1 SGHRS and CDR2 YFSETQ. Losses at the gene ends were 2 bases for V and 1 base for J; bases not matched to a gene: 4. In DNA, the CDR3 is TGCGCCAGCAGCTTATGGACAGGGAAGAACACTGAAGCTTTCTTT. It yields the protein CASSLWTGKNTEAFF.

This chain links TRBV2 with TRBJ1-2; D call uncertain. The germline V gene encodes CDR1 SNHLY and CDR2 FYNNEI. The CDR3 sequence is 13 residues long. The germline V and J ends were trimmed by 10 bases and 5 bases, with 17 bases remaining between them. The CDR3, as DNA: TGTGCCACCACGTGGGCGCACGAGTATGGCTACACCTTC. It specifies CATTWAHEYGYTF.

The J gene is TRBJ1-1, the V gene TRBV7-2; D gene ambiguous. The length of the CDR3 is 13 residues. The ends were cut back, 5 bases at V and 0 bases at J, with 7 bases in the middle. Germline loops: CDR1 SGHTA, CDR2 FQGNSA. CDR3 coding DNA: TGTGCCAGCAGCCACTCAATGAACACTGAAGCTTTCTTT. The encoded protein is CASSHSMNTEAFF.

A word on this clone: The junction shows a germline mismatch at one end, possibly a read error. V and J are TRBV7-7 and TRBJ1-5, with 10 bases identical to TRBD1. Germline CDR1 SSHAT, CDR2 FNYEAQ (reference sequence). This CDR3 is built from 15 residues. CDR3 sequence: CASSRQGAAGQPQHF. CDR3 nucleotides: TGTGCTAGCAGCAGACAGGGGGCGGCCGGTCAGCCCCAGCATTTT.

The chain combines TRBV11-2 with TRBJ2-5, with 9 bases that match TRBD2. There are 16 residues in the CDR3. Germline V gene data show CDR1 as SGHAT and CDR2 as FQNNGV. Trimming cost V 7 bases and J 7 bases; bases outside gene matches: 16. CDR3 region: CASKVFGGGAVGTQYF. CDR3 sequence (DNA): TGTGCCAGCAAAGTTTTTGGCGGGGGGGCCGTGGGGACCCAGTACTTC.

This chain joins TRBV6-6 and TRBJ1-2, with a tentative D call TRBD1 (6 bases). The length of the CDR3 is 14 residues. The V end was cut by 1 base, the J end by 6 bases, with 12 bases between. CDR1 MNHNY and CDR2 SVGAGI come from the germline V gene (reference sequence). The CDR3: CASSYLGAGDGYTF. CDR3 coding DNA: TGTGCCAGCAGTTACTTGGGGGCCGGGGATGGCTACACCTTC.

This chain uses TRBV6-6 with TRBJ2-3; 10 bases line up with TRBD1. V gave up 8 bases and J gave up 0 bases; unmatched junction bases: 8. There are 16 residues in the CDR3. Germline CDR1 and CDR2: MNHNY and SVGAGI (reference sequence). CDR3 DNA: TGTGCCAGCTCCAATAGACAGGGGGCGAGCACAGATACGCAGTATTTT. It yields the protein CASSNRQGASTDTQYF.

The chain combines TRBV6-6 with TRBJ1-4, with 8 bases lining up with TRBD1. This CDR3 spans 15 amino acids. CDR1 and CDR2 from the germline V gene are MNHNY and SVGAGI (reference sequence). Germline trimming cut 5 bases from V and 3 bases from J; bases unmatched to any gene: 5. CDR3 in DNA: TGTGCCAGCAGTGGTGGACAGGGTGCTAATGAAAAACTGTTTTTT. It translates to CASSGGQGANEKLFF.

This chain links TRBV5-1 with TRBJ1-6; D remains unclear. Germline CDR1 and CDR2: SGHRS and YFSETQ. Trimming shortened V by 4 bases and J by 8 bases, and 16 bases separated the two germline ends. The CDR3 contains 15 residues. The CDR3 loop is CASSPSGTRDSPLHF. The DNA of the CDR3 is TGCGCCAGCAGCCCCAGCGGCACCAGAGATTCACCCCTCCACTTT.

J is TRBJ2-3 and V is TRBV3-1 (or the pseudogene TRBV3-2); 9 bases match TRBD2. J was trimmed by 0 bases and V by 6 bases; bases with no gene match: 13. The CDR3 covers 18 residues. CDR1 LGHDT and CDR2 YNNKEL come from the germline V gene (reference sequence). Here the CDR3 DNA reads TGTGCCAGCAGGGTTAGCGGGGGAGCGGGGTCTAGCACAGATACGCAGTATTTT. Translated: CASRVSGGAGSSTDTQYF.

The V call is TRBV29-1, the J call TRBJ1-2; D is perhaps TRBD1 (6 bases). The CDR3 runs to 11 residues. Trimming left V 5 bases short and J 7 bases short, with 11 bases between. Germline CDR1 reads SQVTM; CDR2 reads ANQGSEA. CDR3 loop: CSVLGGLGYTF. In DNA form, the CDR3 reads TGCAGCGTTCTAGGGGGGCTTGGCTACACCTTC.

The rearrangement links TRBV3-1 (or the pseudogene TRBV3-2) to TRBJ1-2; TRBD1 aligns across 7 bases. The CDR3 length is 15 residues. J lost 4 bases, V lost 4 bases, and 9 bases had no gene match. Germline-derived CDR1 and CDR2 are LGHDT and YNNKEL (reference sequence). The CDR3 nucleotides read TGTGCCAGCAGCCGATCCGACAGGGCCGTCTATGGCTACACCTTC. It encodes CASSRSDRAVYGYTF.

This clone has more than one count but fewer than ten. The chain employs TRBV7-9 and TRBJ2-7; 15 positions agree with TRBD2. The germline gives CDR1 SEHNR, CDR2 FQNEAQ (reference sequence). The CDR3 sequence is 17 residues long. The V and J ends lost 7 bases and 2 bases, in that order; junction bases with no gene match: 9. This CDR3 reads CASTPGLAGGPTYEQYF. For the CDR3, the DNA is TGTGCCAGCACTCCGGGACTAGCGGGGGGCCCCACCTACGAGCAGTACTTC.

The V and J genes are TRBV21-1 and TRBJ1-1. TRBV21-1 is designated a pseudogene. The CDR3 is 12 residues long. CDR3 region: CASSSRTGRTFF. CDR3 in DNA: TGTGCCAGCAGCTCCAGAACAGGGAGGACTTTCTTT.

This chain uses TRBV5-4 with TRBJ2-1; D possibly corresponds to TRBD1 (5 bases). The CDR3 covers 14 residues. CDR1 is SGHNT and CDR2 is YYREEE in the germline V gene (reference sequence). Deletions cut 1 base from V and 6 bases from J, with 11 bases between. CDR3 loop: CASSLSQGGNEQFF. DNA for the CDR3: TGTGCCAGCAGCTTGAGTCAGGGTGGCAATGAGCAGTTCTTC.

The chain combines TRBV2 with TRBJ1-1; the match to TRBD1 covers 8 bases. After removal of 2 bases from V and 4 bases from J, the junction contained 6 bases not matched to a gene. This CDR3 contains 15 residues. Per germline, CDR1 SNHLY and CDR2 FYNNEI. CDR3 amino acids: CASSETRGLGTEAFF. In DNA, the CDR3 is TGTGCCAGCAGTGAAACCAGGGGGCTGGGCACTGAAGCTTTCTTT.

This clone was picked up a small number of times. This chain connects TRBV30 to TRBJ1-6; 7 bases agree with TRBD1. Germline V gene sequence: CDR1 GTSNPN, CDR2 SVGIG (reference sequence). The CDR3 has 14 amino acids. V was pared by 7 bases and J by 10 bases, with 13 bases of the junction left unmatched. CDR3 sequence reads: CASHTGVIGSPLHF. CDR3 coding DNA: TGTGCCTCCCACACAGGGGTTATTGGCTCACCCCTCCACTTT.

The rearrangement uses TRBV11-2 and TRBJ2-7; 9 bases align to TRBD1. The CDR3 extends over 15 amino acids. Germline CDR1 SGHAT, CDR2 FQNNGV. V dropped 5 bases and J dropped 3; count of bases not matched to a gene: 8. Here the CDR3 reads CASSPGGDRVYEQYF. CDR3 nucleotides: TGTGCCAGCAGCCCAGGCGGGGACAGGGTCTACGAGCAGTACTTC. Full variable domain (rest looked up from reference TRBV11-2 and TRBJ2-7): EAGVAQSPRYKIIEKRQSVAFWCNPISGHATLYWYQQILGQGPKLLIQFQNNGVVDDSQLPKDRFSAERLKGVDSTLKIQPAKLEDSAVYLCASSPGGDRVYEQYFGPGTRLTVT.